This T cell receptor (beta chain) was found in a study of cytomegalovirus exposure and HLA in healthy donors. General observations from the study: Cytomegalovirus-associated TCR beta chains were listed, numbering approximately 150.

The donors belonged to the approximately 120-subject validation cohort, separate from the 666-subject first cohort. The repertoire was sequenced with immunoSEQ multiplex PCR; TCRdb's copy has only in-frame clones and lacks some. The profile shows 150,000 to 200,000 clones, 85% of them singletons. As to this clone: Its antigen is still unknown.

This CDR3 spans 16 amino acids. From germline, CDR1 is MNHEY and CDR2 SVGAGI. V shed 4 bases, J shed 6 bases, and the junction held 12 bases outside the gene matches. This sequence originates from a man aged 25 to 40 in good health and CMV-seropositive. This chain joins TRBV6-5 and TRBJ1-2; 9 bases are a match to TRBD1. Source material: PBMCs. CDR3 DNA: TGTGCCAGCAGTTCCCGGACAGGGGACGCGGTGGATGGCTACACCTTC. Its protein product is CASSSRTGDAVDGYTF.